One sample yielded the 4 T cell receptor beta chains listed below, sequenced in a study of blood T cell repertoires in COVID-19. Clones were read by immunoSEQ multiplex PCR, and TCRdb kept only the in-frame ones, dropping some. The table records approximately 70,000 clones, 82% of them present only once. The specimen sequenced was peripheral blood. These receptors were taken from a human donor in a cohort sampled during active COVID-19.

This sequence joins TRBV6-6 and TRBJ1-1; D unresolved. Germline V gene sequence: CDR1 MNHNY, CDR2 SVGAGI (reference sequence). The CDR3 spans 15 residues. The V and J ends lost 7 bases and 0 bases respectively, with 15 bases between them. As DNA, the CDR3 is TGTGCCAGCACGGGAGGCGTCCGAATGAACACTGAAGCTTTCTTT. Encoded protein: CASTGGVRMNTEAFF.

The chain couples TRBV30 to TRBJ2-1; no clear D gene. Germline CDR1 and CDR2: GTSNPN and SVGIG (reference sequence). V lost 1 base and J 0 bases, leaving 13 bases between the germline ends. This CDR3 is 16 amino acids long. The CDR3 coding sequence is TGTGCCTGGAGTGAAGGTTGGGCGAGCTCCTACAATGAGCAGTTCTTC. Its translation is CAWSEGWASSYNEQFF.

The V and J genes are TRBV12-3 or TRBV12-4 and TRBJ1-2; D unresolved. This CDR3 has 12 amino acids. The V end was cut by 2 bases, the J end by 6 bases, with 7 bases between. CDR3 amino acids: CASSLTLHGYTF. The CDR3 region has the DNA TGTGCCAGCAGTTTAACCCTACATGGCTACACCTTC.

The chain carries TRBV4-2 and TRBJ1-5; D remains unclear. The CDR3 is made up of 12 amino acids. Per germline, CDR1 LGHNA and CDR2 YNFKEQ. Trimming shortened V by 1 base and J by 6 bases, and 4 bases separated the two germline ends. CDR3 in DNA: TGTGCCAGCAGCCAAGGCGGTCAGCCCCAGCATTTT. Protein product: CASSQGGQPQHF.